This passage covers 21 T cell receptor beta chains from one sample sequenced in a study of T-cell memory formation after mild COVID-19. TCRdb re-called the 5' RACE reads with MiXCR, one entry per CDR3 protein. The sample lists 150,000 to 200,000 distinct CDR3 sequences; roughly 11% were seen once. Material: PBMCs or a T cell subset sorted from them (not recorded which). Every receptor here comes from a man aged 18-30 years who had mild COVID-19 (a few samples of this study predate the infection). Cell type and time point are not known.

The chain carries TRBV2 and TRBJ1-1; perhaps TRBD1 as D (5 bases). Trimming left V 5 bases short and J 9 bases short, with 13 bases between. Germline CDR1 reads SNHLY; CDR2 reads FYNNEI. The CDR3 extends over 12 amino acids. The CDR3 DNA follows: TGTGCCAGCAGTCCTGGGGCCCGCCAAGCTTTCTTT. Its protein product is CASSPGARQAFF.

This clonotype was observed many times. The genes are TRBV12-3 or TRBV12-4 and TRBJ2-1; D unresolved. The ends were cut back, 8 bases at V and 0 bases at J, with 8 bases in the middle. This CDR3 spans 13 amino acids. The CDR3: CASAESSYNEQFF. The CDR3 coding sequence is TGTGCCAGCGCAGAGAGCTCCTACAATGAGCAGTTCTTC.

The V gene is TRBV5-1, the J gene TRBJ2-3; 10 bases are shared with TRBD2. Germline lookup yields CDR1 SGHRS and CDR2 YFSETQ. The CDR3 has 15 amino acids. Trimming took 6 bases from V and 2 from J; bases not matched to a gene: 6. CDR3 DNA: TGCGCCAGCACAGAGACTAGCGGGCACACAGATACGCAGTATTTT. Translating gives CASTETSGHTDTQYF.

This clonotype was counted between two and nine times. The J gene is TRBJ1-4, the V gene TRBV7-2; D may be TRBD1 (6 bases). The ends were cut back, 8 bases at V and 4 bases at J, with 14 bases in the middle. CDR3 length: 14 residues. Germline loops: CDR1 SGHTA, CDR2 FQGNSA. The CDR3 bases are TGTGCCAGCGGGGCAACAGGGATTAATGAAAAACTGTTTTTT. Translated: CASGATGINEKLFF.

This clonotype was seen at least ten times. The chain carries TRBV6-6 and TRBJ1-1, with D maybe TRBD1 (5 bases). The CDR3 has 14 residues. Trimming removed 5 bases at V and 5 bases at J, with 15 bases between. Germline V gene data show CDR1 as MNHNY and CDR2 as SVGAGI (reference sequence). In DNA form, the CDR3 reads TGTGCCAGCAGTCAGGGAATCGGTGGGACTGAAGCTTTCTTT. Its translation is CASSQGIGGTEAFF.

The chain uses TRBV5-1 and TRBJ1-1, with D maybe TRBD1 (6 bases). The CDR3 is 13 residues long. The germline CDR1 and CDR2 sequences are SGHRS and YFSETQ. V lost 0 bases and J 6 bases, leaving 9 bases between the germline ends. The CDR3 loop reads CASSLVGAAEAFF. The CDR3, as DNA: TGCGCCAGCAGCTTGGTGGGGGCGGCTGAAGCTTTCTTT.

This clonotype appeared a few times. The junction departs from the called germline gene at one end, perhaps through a read error. The chain couples TRBV5-1 to TRBJ1-2; 7 positions agree with TRBD1. CDR3 length equals 13 residues. The germline CDR1 and CDR2 sequences are SGHRS and YFSETQ. The CDR3 DNA reads TGCGCCAGCAGCTTGGTAGGGGGCGAAAGGAGCTTCTTC. It codes for CASSLVGGERSFF.

Comment on this clonotype: A read error may be the cause here, since a much bigger clone is one base away. The J gene is TRBJ2-2, the V gene TRBV5-1, with no clear D. V lost 3 bases and J 2 bases, leaving 11 bases between the germline ends. The CDR3 spans 15 residues. Germline assignment: CDR1 SGHRS and CDR2 YFSETQ. The CDR3 loop reads CASSSSQVNTGELFF. As DNA, the CDR3 is TGCGCCAGCAGCTCGAGTCAGGTTAACACCGGGGAGCTGTTTTTT.

The table lists this clonotype with many counts. CDR3 loop: CSARLQGESYEQYF. The CDR3, as DNA: TGCAGTGCTAGACTCCAGGGGGAATCCTACGAGCAGTACTTC. The chain employs TRBV20-1 and TRBJ2-7, with 7 bases matching TRBD1. With V trimmed by 2 bases and J by 1 base, 5 bases remained unmatched. This CDR3 is built from 14 residues. CDR1 DFQATT and CDR2 SNEGSKA come from the germline V gene (reference sequence).

The rearrangement links TRBV11-1 to TRBJ2-7; D gene ambiguous. The CDR3 totals 13 residues. The V end lost 3 bases, the J end lost 12 bases, and 18 bases lay between the germline ends. Germline CDR1 and CDR2: SGHAT and FQDESV (reference sequence). The DNA for the CDR3 is TGTGCCAGCAGCTTCTCCACTCCTGACAAGGCGTACTTC. Translated, it gives CASSFSTPDKAYF.

CDR3 bases: TGCAGTGCTAGAGTTCCAGGGGGACAAGAGACCCAGTACTTC. Amino acid sequence: CSARVPGGQETQYF. V is TRBV20-1 and J is TRBJ2-5; 7 positions match TRBD1. The germline V gene has CDR1 DFQATT and CDR2 SNEGSKA (reference sequence). The CDR3 runs to 14 residues. The J segment lost 2 bases and the V segment lost 1 base, leaving 4 bases of the junction unmatched.

In this sample, this clonotype turned up many times. This chain links TRBV12-3 or TRBV12-4 with TRBJ1-2; TRBD1 agrees at 10 bases. The CDR3 is made up of 14 amino acids. V was clipped by 5 bases and J by 6 bases; unmatched bases: 6. CDR3 residues: CASSPWTGGNGYTF. CDR3 bases: TGTGCCAGCAGTCCTTGGACAGGGGGGAATGGCTACACCTTC.

This clonotype occurred a few times. The V call is TRBV5-1, the J call TRBJ2-7; D is undetermined. This CDR3 has 14 amino acids. Trimming stripped 0 bases from V and 3 bases from J, with 10 bases between. The germline V gene has CDR1 SGHRS and CDR2 YFSETQ. DNA for the CDR3: TGCGCCAGCAGCTTGGCGCCGAGAGACTACGAGCAGTACGTC. It yields the protein CASSLAPRDYEQYV.

The chain employs TRBV29-1 and TRBJ1-2; D possibly corresponds to TRBD1 (5 bases). CDR1 SQVTM and CDR2 ANQGSEA come from the germline V gene. The V gene lost 7 bases and the J gene lost 4 bases, with 22 bases spanning the gap. The CDR3 consists of 15 residues. The CDR3 sequence: CSAAPQRGDVYGYTF. The CDR3 DNA reads TGCAGCGCCGCCCCGCAGCGGGGGGACGTCTATGGCTACACCTTC.

The chain combines TRBV24-1 with TRBJ2-3; no reliable D call. The CDR3 is 13 residues long. Per germline, CDR1 KGHDR and CDR2 SFDVKD. Between the trimmed V and J ends, which lost 3 bases and 2 bases, there was a span of 5 bases. The CDR3 loop is CATSDPSTDTQYF. Here the CDR3 DNA reads TGTGCCACCAGTGATCCTTCCACAGATACGCAGTATTTT.

V is TRBV6-2 or TRBV6-3 and J is TRBJ1-6, with 8 bases that match TRBD1. This CDR3 region has 15 residues. The V gene's germline CDR1 is MNHEY and CDR2 SVGEGT. Unmatched junction bases numbered 7, after V lost 2 bases and J lost 10 bases. The DNA of the CDR3 is TGTGCCAGCAGTTACCTCCGGGACAGGCAATCACCCCTCCACTTT. It translates to CASSYLRDRQSPLHF.

DNA of the CDR3: TGCGCCAGCAGCTTGGAGGGGTATGAGACCCAGTACTTC. Translation gives CASSLEGYETQYF. The V call is TRBV5-1, the J call TRBJ2-5; weak D call: TRBD1 (5 bases). The CDR3 has 13 residues. Germline values: CDR1 SGHRS, CDR2 YFSETQ. The V end lost 0 bases, the J end lost 5 bases, and 8 bases lay between the germline ends.

This clonotype was seen ten or more times. V is TRBV7-2 and J is TRBJ1-1, with no clear D. This CDR3 is 12 amino acids long. V was trimmed by 2 bases and J by 6 bases, leaving 7 bases between them. Germline-derived CDR1 and CDR2 are SGHTA and FQGNSA. The CDR3 here is CASSLYFSEAFF. Here the CDR3 DNA reads TGTGCCAGCAGCTTATATTTCTCTGAAGCTTTCTTT.

The table lists this clonotype with many counts. The chain carries TRBV5-4 and TRBJ1-1, with TRBD1 matching 8 bases. The CDR3 is 15 amino acids. Germline V gene sequence: CDR1 SGHNT, CDR2 YYREEE (reference sequence). The J segment lost 4 bases and the V segment lost 3 bases, leaving 8 bases of the junction unmatched. The CDR3 is CASSSPTTGGTEAFF. CDR3 sequence (DNA): TGTGCCAGCAGCTCCCCTACTACAGGGGGCACTGAAGCTTTCTTT. Together with reference TRBV5-4 and TRBJ1-1, the CDR3 gives the full variable domain: ETGVTQSPTHLIKTRGQQVTLRCSSQSGHNTVSWYQQALGQGPQFIFQYYREEENGRGNFPPRFSGLQFPNYSSELNVNALELDDSALYLCASSSPTTGGTEAFFGQGTRLTVV.

This chain links TRBV6-2 or TRBV6-3 with TRBJ2-1; a weak D match, TRBD2 (5 bases). Trimming stripped 2 bases from V and 0 bases from J, with 8 bases between. From germline, CDR1 is MNHEY and CDR2 SVGEGT. The CDR3 has 15 residues. The DNA of the CDR3 is TGTGCCAGCAGTTACCTGGGGAGCTCCTACAATGAGCAGTTCTTC. Its protein is CASSYLGSSYNEQFF.

This clonotype appeared many times. The V and J genes are TRBV6-1 and TRBJ2-1, with D tentatively TRBD2 (6 bases). Germline assignment: CDR1 MNHNS and CDR2 SASEGT. The V and J ends lost 6 bases and 5 bases respectively, with 20 bases between them. The CDR3 contains 16 residues. CDR3 nucleotide sequence: TGTGCCAGCAGACTCGGGTCGGGACGGGGGAACAATGAGCAGTTCTTC. This encodes CASRLGSGRGNNEQFF.